The present TCR beta chain was sequenced within a study of blood T cell repertoires in COVID-19. Across the study: Some COVID-19 samples were acute and others convalescent; all came from the United States, Italy and Spain. Nucleic acid was either cDNA or gDNA, and it came from T cells, B-cell-depleted T cells, or PBMCs.

Original methodology: Reference gene primer amplification gave nucleated cell count estimates. This table comes from immunoSEQ multiplex PCR, and its TCRdb copy is limited to in-frame clones, with some not included. That table supplies the V and J calls and clone size; D and trimming were determined from the DNA. The sample has approximately 170,000 clones, more than 65% seen once; the top ten hold 10%. Looked up from germline, CDR1 is SGHAT and CDR2 is FQDESV (reference sequence). Trimming left V 5 bases short and J 5 bases short, with 18 bases between. The CDR3 sequence is 15 residues long. The sequence derives from a woman at least 80 years old with active or convalescent COVID-19. Specimen: peripheral blood. V is TRBV11-1 and J is TRBJ1-2, with a tentative D call TRBD1 (5 bases). The CDR3 is CASSTQKGVGYGYTF. CDR3 sequence (DNA): TGTGCCAGCAGCACCCAAAAAGGGGTAGGGTATGGCTACACCTTC.